This T cell receptor (beta chain) was recovered during a study of T cells in Graves' hyperthyroidism and ophthalmopathy. Across the whole study: Peripheral blood specimens were obtained at initial diagnosis, prior to any treatment. Broader study findings: Model output signaled ophthalmopathy a median roughly six months ahead of onset. Appearing also in blood were most of the thyroid clonotypes expanded above 0.001.

The CDR3 sequence is 15 residues long. Trimming shortened V by 0 bases and J by 1 base, and 7 bases separated the two germline ends. CDR1 is MNHNY, CDR2 SVGAGI, per germline (reference sequence). In patients aged 18 to 65, hyperthyroidism was newly diagnosed, with duration under 2 months. The source material, RNA transcripts, was used to amplify TCR beta CDR3 regions. When the TCR CDR3 underwent first-round RT-PCR, the HTBI primer set was used. Via MiXCR, TCRdb re-called the multiplex PCR reads, giving one row per CDR3 protein. The table shows 600,000 to 850,000 distinct CDR3 sequences, with around 19% occurring only once. This clonotype has ten or more counts. Antigen unknown.

The chain employs TRBV6-6 and TRBJ1-5; D gene unclear. The sample was blood. This receptor was taken from a woman aged 50 to 60 with Graves' hyperthyroidism that later progressed to Graves' ophthalmopathy. The chain's CDR3 is CASSYSGPSNQPQHF. Here the CDR3 DNA reads TGTGCCAGCAGTTACTCAGGGCCGAGCAATCAGCCCCAGCATTTT.